Listed below are T cell receptor beta chains from one sample, sequenced in a study of CD8+CD57+ T cells in acquired aplastic anemia. MiXCR was run by TCRdb on the reads, yielding one entry per CDR3 protein. Seen here are about 160,000 distinct CDR3 sequences, around 45% observed once, and the top ten hold 1.1%. The sequencing input was sorted CD4+, CD8+, or CD8+CD57+ T cells (not recorded which) from PBMCs. The source is a human donor in good health. Both conserved end residues are part of each CDR3. The order of the fields is J gene, D gene, clone size, V gene, CDR3 DNA, CDR3 protein. D genes are given only for firm matches. Not every row has a clone size; where given, it reads once, few, many or a size class.

j_gene: TRBJ2-5
d_gene: .
abundance: once
v_gene: TRBV20-1
CDR3nt: TGCAGTGGGGAGACCCAGTACTTC
CDR3aa: CSGETQYF

j_gene: TRBJ2-2
d_gene: TRBD1
abundance: .
v_gene: TRBV14
CDR3nt: TGTGCCAGCGGCAGACAGGGAAGAGGGGCCAACACCGGGGAGCCGTTTTTT
CDR3aa: CASGRQGRGANTGEPFF

j_gene: TRBJ1-5
d_gene: .
abundance: .
v_gene: TRBV11-3
CDR3nt: TGTGCCAGCAGCTATGCCCACGGTAGCAATCAGCCCCAGCATTTT
CDR3aa: CASSYAHGSNQPQHF

j_gene: TRBJ2-2
d_gene: TRBD1
abundance: many
v_gene: TRBV5-6
CDR3nt: TGTGCCAGCAGCCCGGACAGGGGCACCGGGGAGCTGTTTTTT
CDR3aa: CASSPDRGTGELFF

j_gene: TRBJ1-6
d_gene: .
abundance: many
v_gene: TRBV13
CDR3nt: TGTGCCAGCAGCTTAAGCGACAGGTCTAATTCACCCCTCCACTTT
CDR3aa: CASSLSDRSNSPLHF

j_gene: TRBJ1-3
d_gene: TRBD1
abundance: many
v_gene: TRBV19
CDR3nt: TGTGCCAGTAGTGACCAGGGGGTTCCTGGAAACACCATATATTTT
CDR3aa: CASSDQGVPGNTIYF

j_gene: TRBJ2-7
d_gene: .
abundance: .
v_gene: TRBV20-1
CDR3nt: TGCATCGTGGGAGAGGGGGGATACGAGCAGTACTTC
CDR3aa: CIVGEGGYEQYF

j_gene: TRBJ2-7
d_gene: TRBD2
abundance: many
v_gene: TRBV7-2
CDR3nt: TGTGCCAGCAGCCCCTTTGCTAGCGGGAACTACGAGCAGTACTTC
CDR3aa: CASSPFASGNYEQYF

j_gene: TRBJ1-1
d_gene: TRBD1
abundance: .
v_gene: TRBV2
CDR3nt: TGTGCCAGCAGTGATGACAGGGCTGAAGCTTTCTTT
CDR3aa: CASSDDRAEAFF

j_gene: TRBJ2-2
d_gene: TRBD2
abundance: many
v_gene: TRBV4-1
CDR3nt: TGCGCCAGCAGCCCCACGACTAGCCGATCCACCGGGGAGCTGTTTTTT
CDR3aa: CASSPTTSRSTGELFF

j_gene: TRBJ1-3
d_gene: .
abundance: .
v_gene: TRBV15
CDR3nt: TGTGCCACCACCGACCGACAGCTCTCTGGAAACACCATATATTTT
CDR3aa: CATTDRQLSGNTIYF

j_gene: TRBJ1-1
d_gene: .
abundance: many
v_gene: TRBV6-5
CDR3nt: TGTGCCAGCAGTTATAGGGTCCAGAACACTGAAGCTTTCTTT
CDR3aa: CASSYRVQNTEAFF

j_gene: TRBJ2-7
d_gene: .
abundance: many
v_gene: TRBV20-1
CDR3nt: TGCAGTGCTATAACCCTCAAAGGTGGCGAGCAGTACTTC
CDR3aa: CSAITLKGGEQYF

j_gene: TRBJ1-1
d_gene: .
abundance: .
v_gene: TRBV10-3
CDR3nt: TGTGCCATCAGTGAGAACCTTTACACTGAAGCTTTCTTT
CDR3aa: CAISENLYTEAFF

j_gene: TRBJ2-2
d_gene: TRBD1
abundance: many
v_gene: TRBV13
CDR3nt: TGTGCCAGCAGCGTCGAGACAGGGTACCCCGGGGAGCTGTTTTTT
CDR3aa: CASSVETGYPGELFF

j_gene: TRBJ1-4
d_gene: .
abundance: .
v_gene: TRBV2
CDR3nt: TGTGCCAGCAGACCTCAGGCCCCGGGGGCGAAACTGTTTTTT
CDR3aa: CASRPQAPGAKLFF

j_gene: TRBJ1-2
d_gene: TRBD1
abundance: many
v_gene: TRBV19
CDR3nt: TGTGCCAGTAGTCAGGGGGCGGATGGCTACACCTTC
CDR3aa: CASSQGADGYTF

j_gene: TRBJ2-6
d_gene: .
abundance: .
v_gene: TRBV6-1
CDR3nt: TGTGCCAGCAAATCTCGTGTCAATGCCAACGTCCTGACTTTC
CDR3aa: CASKSRVNANVLTF

j_gene: TRBJ2-3
d_gene: TRBD2
abundance: .
v_gene: TRBV19
CDR3nt: TGTGCCAGTAAGGCGGGAGAGGCGGATACGCAGTATTTT
CDR3aa: CASKAGEADTQYF

j_gene: TRBJ2-7
d_gene: TRBD2
abundance: many
v_gene: TRBV19
CDR3nt: TGTGCCAGTATGGGATTTCTAGCGGGAGGGTTCCACGAGCAGTACTTC
CDR3aa: CASMGFLAGGFHEQYF

j_gene: TRBJ1-4
d_gene: .
abundance: many
v_gene: TRBV20-1
CDR3nt: TGCAGTGCTCTCCCCCCTGTGGGAAAACTGTTTTTT
CDR3aa: CSALPPVGKLFF

j_gene: TRBJ2-7
d_gene: TRBD2
abundance: many
v_gene: TRBV6-1
CDR3nt: TGTGCCAGCACGGGCGGGAGGGGCTACGAGCAGTACTTC
CDR3aa: CASTGGRGYEQYF

j_gene: TRBJ2-7
d_gene: .
abundance: .
v_gene: TRBV12-3/TRBV12-4
CDR3nt: TGTGCCAGCAGTTTAGAACGTACCTACGAGCAGTACTTC
CDR3aa: CASSLERTYEQYF

j_gene: TRBJ1-2
d_gene: .
abundance: once
v_gene: TRBV10-3
CDR3nt: TGTGCCATCAGTGAGACCACAGGCTATGGCTACACCTTC
CDR3aa: CAISETTGYGYTF

j_gene: TRBJ2-5
d_gene: TRBD2
abundance: once
v_gene: TRBV25-1
CDR3nt: TGTGCCACCAGTGATTCCAGCGGGGGGGCCAAAGAGACCCAGTACTTC
CDR3aa: CATSDSSGGAKETQYF

j_gene: TRBJ2-7
d_gene: TRBD2
abundance: .
v_gene: TRBV6-5
CDR3nt: TGTGCCAGCAGTTTCGAGCGGGAGGCAGTCTACGAGCAGTACTTC
CDR3aa: CASSFEREAVYEQYF

j_gene: TRBJ2-2
d_gene: TRBD2
abundance: many
v_gene: TRBV15
CDR3nt: TGTGCCACCAGCGAGCGGGATGTCGACACCGGGGAGCTGTTTTTT
CDR3aa: CATSERDVDTGELFF

j_gene: TRBJ2-7
d_gene: .
abundance: .
v_gene: TRBV10-2
CDR3nt: TGTGCCAGCAGTCGGGACACCACCTACGAGCAGTACTTC
CDR3aa: CASSRDTTYEQYF

j_gene: TRBJ2-7
d_gene: TRBD1
abundance: many
v_gene: TRBV27
CDR3nt: TGTGCCAGCAGCACCTGGGACAGGGGGCGAGGCGAGCAGTACTTC
CDR3aa: CASSTWDRGRGEQYF

j_gene: TRBJ1-2
d_gene: .
abundance: .
v_gene: TRBV28
CDR3nt: TGTGCCAGCGTCGAGCAAACCTCTTTCTATGGCTACACCTTC
CDR3aa: CASVEQTSFYGYTF

j_gene: TRBJ2-7
d_gene: TRBD1
abundance: .
v_gene: TRBV19
CDR3nt: TGTGCCAGTAGTATCGGGACAGGGGCCGAGCAGTACTTC
CDR3aa: CASSIGTGAEQYF

j_gene: TRBJ2-3
d_gene: TRBD2
abundance: many
v_gene: TRBV6-1
CDR3nt: TGTGCCAGCAGTGAACCGGGACTAGCATCTCACACAGATACGCAGTATTTT
CDR3aa: CASSEPGLASHTDTQYF

j_gene: TRBJ1-2
d_gene: TRBD1
abundance: .
v_gene: TRBV6-2/TRBV6-3
CDR3nt: TGTGCCAGCAGCCCAAGGGGGACAGGGGGCTCAGGCTACACCTTC
CDR3aa: CASSPRGTGGSGYTF

j_gene: TRBJ1-5
d_gene: .
abundance: many
v_gene: TRBV7-2
CDR3nt: TGTGCCAGCAGCTCTTATAGAGCGGATCAGCCCCAGCATTTT
CDR3aa: CASSSYRADQPQHF

j_gene: TRBJ2-7
d_gene: .
abundance: .
v_gene: TRBV10-3
CDR3nt: TGTGCCAGCAGCCATGGAGGGGGTCGCGAGCAGTACTTC
CDR3aa: CASSHGGGREQYF

j_gene: TRBJ2-3
d_gene: .
abundance: .
v_gene: TRBV24-1
CDR3nt: TGTGCCATCCGTTCAGGGGCGGGAGATACGCAGTATTTT
CDR3aa: CAIRSGAGDTQYF

j_gene: TRBJ2-1
d_gene: TRBD1
abundance: few
v_gene: TRBV29-1
CDR3nt: TGCAGCTGTAACAGGGGCACGGGCAATGAGCAGTTCTTC
CDR3aa: CSCNRGTGNEQFF

j_gene: TRBJ2-7
d_gene: .
abundance: .
v_gene: TRBV7-6
CDR3nt: TGTGCCAGCAGCTTAGCGGGCGGGGAGCGGTACGAGCAGTACTTC
CDR3aa: CASSLAGGERYEQYF

j_gene: TRBJ1-5
d_gene: .
abundance: few
v_gene: TRBV6-5
CDR3nt: TGTGCCAGCAGTTACTCGGAGGCAGACAATCAGCCCCAGCATTTT
CDR3aa: CASSYSEADNQPQHF

j_gene: TRBJ1-5
d_gene: .
abundance: .
v_gene: TRBV10-3
CDR3nt: TGTGCCACCGCCACACAGGGTGCCGGTCAGCCCCAGCATTTT
CDR3aa: CATATQGAGQPQHF

j_gene: TRBJ2-7
d_gene: .
abundance: few
v_gene: TRBV15
CDR3nt: TGTGCCACCAGCAGAGATAAGGCCAGATACGAGCAGTACTTC
CDR3aa: CATSRDKARYEQYF

j_gene: TRBJ1-2
d_gene: TRBD1
abundance: .
v_gene: TRBV20-1
CDR3nt: TGCAGTGCCAAGCCCGCAGGGGGCGGCTATGGCTACACCTTC
CDR3aa: CSAKPAGGGYGYTF

j_gene: TRBJ2-7
d_gene: .
abundance: many
v_gene: TRBV12-3/TRBV12-4
CDR3nt: TGTGCCAGCAGTTCCCACTACGAGCAGTACTTC
CDR3aa: CASSSHYEQYF

j_gene: TRBJ2-7
d_gene: .
abundance: .
v_gene: TRBV15
CDR3nt: TGTGCCACCAGCAGCTTGTCTATGACCGCCTACGAGCAGTACTTC
CDR3aa: CATSSLSMTAYEQYF